This is a list of T cell receptor beta chains from one sample in a study of blood T cell repertoires in COVID-19. This table comes from immunoSEQ multiplex PCR, and its TCRdb copy is limited to in-frame clones, with some not included. The repertoire holds hundreds of thousands of clones, with 70% to 90% as singletons. Input material: peripheral blood. The receptor source for this set is a woman between 18 and 29 years old who had recovered from COVID-19. CDR3s include the opening cysteine and the closing phenylalanine or tryptophan. The D gene is left open where the match is weak. Clone size is shown for a subset of rows, as once, few, many or a class of expanded clone.

clone_size	v_call	j_call	d_call	cdr3_aa	cdr3_nt
few	TRBV5-1	TRBJ2-1	NA	CASSPTGSSSYNEQFF	TGCGCCAGCAGCCCCACAGGGTCAAGCTCCTACAATGAGCAGTTCTTC
NA	TRBV6-2/TRBV6-3	TRBJ2-7	TRBD2	CASSYPGLAGVEQYF	TGTGCCAGCAGTTACCCCGGACTAGCGGGAGTCGAGCAGTACTTC
NA	TRBV10-3	TRBJ2-2	TRBD2	CAISEAGGVGELFF	TGTGCCATCAGTGAGGCGGGAGGGGTCGGGGAGCTGTTTTTT
NA	TRBV9	TRBJ1-1	NA	CASSARNPGIEAFF	TGTGCCAGCAGCGCTAGGAACCCGGGAATTGAAGCTTTCTTT
NA	TRBV5-8	TRBJ2-7	NA	CASSLEWAAEQYF	TGTGCCAGCAGCTTGGAGTGGGCAGCTGAGCAGTACTTC
many	TRBV4-3	TRBJ2-6	NA	CASSPVTAGANVLTF	TGCGCCAGCAGCCCGGTAACAGCAGGGGCCAACGTCCTGACTTTC
NA	TRBV30	TRBJ1-3	NA	CAWTGGYSGNTIYF	TGTGCCTGGACGGGGGGCTACTCTGGAAACACCATATATTTT
few	TRBV4-2	TRBJ1-2	NA	CASSQPLTITRGYTF	TGTGCCAGCAGCCAACCTCTCACTATCACACGTGGCTACACCTTC
once	TRBV6-5	TRBJ2-7	NA	CASSSIGAGSYEQYF	TGTGCCAGCAGTTCGATAGGCGCAGGGTCCTACGAGCAGTACTTC
NA	TRBV27	TRBJ1-4	TRBD1	CASSKYGTGGEKLFF	TGTGCCAGCAGCAAATACGGGACAGGGGGTGAAAAACTGTTTTTT
NA	TRBV25-1	TRBJ1-5	NA	CASSDGTGTYSNQPQHF	TGTGCCAGCAGTGACGGAACCGGGACATATAGCAATCAGCCCCAGCATTTT
NA	TRBV6-5	TRBJ1-2	TRBD1	CASSSDRGRGYTF	TGTGCCAGCAGTTCGGACAGGGGCCGAGGCTACACCTTC
NA	TRBV2	TRBJ2-6	NA	CASRALSGANVLTF	TGTGCCAGCAGGGCCCTCTCTGGGGCCAACGTCCTGACTTTC
NA	TRBV4-3	TRBJ2-1	TRBD2	CASSQDRGTSFAEFF	TGCGCCAGCAGCCAAGATAGGGGGACTAGTTTTGCCGAGTTCTTC
NA	TRBV27	TRBJ1-6	NA	CASSPHLSSYNSPLHF	TGTGCCAGCAGTCCTCACTTGAGCTCCTATAATTCACCCCTCCACTTT
few	TRBV27	TRBJ2-7	NA	CASSPTTIHYEQYF	TGTGCCAGCAGTCCCACCACTATCCACTACGAGCAGTACTTC
once	TRBV7-2	TRBJ1-6	NA	CASSLAPPAGGPPLHF	TGTGCCAGCAGCTTAGCCCCCCCAGCGGGGGGTCCACCCCTCCACTTT
NA	TRBV7-9	TRBJ1-1	NA	CASSLIDTEAFF	TGTGCCAGCAGCTTAATAGATACTGAAGCTTTCTTT
NA	TRBV19	TRBJ2-7	TRBD2	CASSSRTSGRAGSYEQYF	TGTGCCAGTAGTTCTCGGACTAGCGGGAGGGCCGGTTCCTACGAGCAGTACTTC
NA	TRBV6-2/TRBV6-3	TRBJ1-4	NA	CASSYLRGGVQKLFF	TGTGCCAGCAGTTACCTGAGAGGGGGGGTCCAAAAACTGTTTTTT
NA	TRBV30	TRBJ1-4	NA	CAWSVGGEKLFF	TGTGCCTGGAGTGTAGGAGGGGAAAAACTGTTTTTT
NA	TRBV2	TRBJ1-6	TRBD1	CASSWDRNNSPLHF	TGTGCCAGCAGTTGGGACAGGAACAATTCACCCCTCCACTTT
NA	TRBV5-4	TRBJ2-5	TRBD2	CASSFSGRAKVWETQYF	TGTGCCAGCAGCTTCAGCGGGAGGGCCAAAGTTTGGGAGACCCAGTACTTC
NA	TRBV30	TRBJ2-6	NA	CAWSRGGLAYGANVLTF	TGTGCCTGGAGTAGGGGTGGGCTAGCGTACGGGGCCAACGTCCTGACTTTC
few	TRBV11-1	TRBJ2-1	TRBD2	CASSPLAGGSNEQFF	TGTGCCAGCAGCCCACTAGCGGGAGGGTCCAATGAGCAGTTCTTC
NA	TRBV5-6	TRBJ2-1	NA	CASSLGGVRFF	TGTGCCAGCAGCTTGGGGGGAGTCCGGTTCTTC
NA	TRBV6-1	TRBJ2-3	NA	CASSERGVSTDTQYF	TGTGCCAGCAGTGAAAGGGGTGTCAGCACAGATACGCAGTATTTT
NA	TRBV29-1	TRBJ2-3	NA	CSVAERGTDTQYF	TGCAGCGTAGCCGAGAGGGGCACAGATACGCAGTATTTT
NA	TRBV20-1	TRBJ1-2	NA	CSARMGPPFHF	TGCAGTGCTAGAATGGGGCCCCCATTCCACTTC
once	TRBV4-3	TRBJ1-1	NA	CASSQDWSSEAFF	TGCGCCAGCAGCCAAGATTGGAGTTCTGAAGCTTTCTTT
few	TRBV19	TRBJ1-2	TRBD1	CASKRERTGGNYGYTF	TGTGCCAGTAAGCGTGAGAGGACAGGGGGGAACTATGGCTACACCTTC
NA	TRBV9	TRBJ2-1	TRBD2	CASSGASGINNEQFF	TGTGCCAGCAGCGGGGCTAGCGGGATCAACAATGAGCAGTTCTTC
NA	TRBV7-9	TRBJ2-1	TRBD1	CASSGDRGLGSGLYNEQFF	TGTGCCAGCAGCGGGGACAGGGGGCTTGGTAGCGGGCTATACAATGAGCAGTTCTTC
NA	TRBV6-5	TRBJ2-3	NA	CATWRAGDTQYF	TGTGCCACGTGGAGGGCCGGTGATACGCAGTATTTT
few	TRBV30	TRBJ2-7	NA	CACTIEEQYF	TGTGCCTGTACTATCGAGGAGCAGTACTTC
NA	TRBV7-9	TRBJ2-7	NA	CASSLEPSTYEQYF	TGTGCCAGCAGCTTAGAGCCTAGTACCTACGAGCAGTACTTC